The 19 T cell receptor beta chains listed next were all sequenced from one sample in a study of control samples from healthy donors and cancer patients. Profiling relied on immunoSEQ multiplex PCR, and the TCRdb table lists in-frame clones only, not all of them. Of 150,000 to 200,000 clones in the sample, 80% to 90% are singletons; the top ten hold around 5%. The sequenced sample was blood. Receptors were obtained from a woman aged 30 to 39 in good health.

The V and J genes are TRBV7-9 and TRBJ2-1; D is possibly TRBD1 (6 bases). CDR3 length: 17 amino acids. V lost 3 bases, J lost 8 bases, and 23 bases lay in between. The germline V gene encodes CDR1 SEHNR and CDR2 FQNEAQ (reference sequence). The CDR3 reads CASSFLGDRPLWDEQFF. The DNA for the CDR3 is TGTGCCAGCAGCTTTCTGGGAGACAGGCCTCTCTGGGATGAGCAGTTCTTC.

The J gene is TRBJ2-5, the V gene TRBV5-5, with D possibly TRBD2 on 7 matching bases. This CDR3 has 16 amino acids. The V end was cut by 3 bases, the J end by 2 bases, with 17 bases between. Germline V lookup: CDR1 SGHKS, CDR2 YYEKEE (reference sequence). DNA for the CDR3: TGTGCCAGCAGCTCCCTGGGGGGGCAGGGGCAAGAGACCCAGTACTTC. Translating it yields CASSSLGGQGQETQYF.

This chain uses TRBV29-1 with TRBJ2-7; 7 nucleotides align to TRBD1. The germline gives CDR1 SQVTM, CDR2 ANQGSEA. This CDR3 has 13 residues. V was clipped by 4 bases and J by 4 bases; unmatched bases: 7. CDR3 bases: TGCAGCGTTGCGGCAGGGGGAGATTACGAGCAGTACTTC. Protein: CSVAAGGDYEQYF.

The V gene is TRBV5-1, the J gene TRBJ1-1, with 8 positions matching TRBD1. From germline, CDR1 is SGHRS and CDR2 YFSETQ. This CDR3 contains 14 residues. Germline trimming cut 7 bases from V and 7 bases from J; bases unmatched to any gene: 12. DNA of the CDR3: TGCGCCAGCCAGGGGGCGTATGGGCCCGGTGAAGCTTTCTTT. Translating gives CASQGAYGPGEAFF.

This chain links TRBV12-3 or TRBV12-4 with TRBJ1-1; D gene unclear. The V end lost 5 bases, the J end lost 1 base, and 5 bases lay between the germline ends. This CDR3 comprises 12 residues. This CDR3 reads CASSNKNTEAFF. CDR3 coding DNA: TGTGCCAGCAGTAATAAGAACACTGAAGCTTTCTTT.

This chain joins TRBV7-2 and TRBJ1-1; D is possibly TRBD1 (6 bases). Germline V gene sequence: CDR1 SGHTA, CDR2 FQGNSA. Trimming cost V 5 bases and J 8 bases, with 9 bases left between them. This CDR3 has 11 residues. CDR3 in DNA: TGTGCCAGCAGCGGAGGGGGAGAAGCTTTCTTT. This codes for CASSGGGEAFF.

The chain combines TRBV6-5 with TRBJ2-5, with 12 bases that match TRBD2. V dropped 7 bases and J dropped 4; count of bases not matched to a gene: 1. The CDR3 has 13 amino acids. Germline V gene sequence: CDR1 MNHEY, CDR2 SVGAGI. This chain's CDR3 is CASKTSGRETQYF. The DNA for the CDR3 is TGTGCCAGCAAGACTAGCGGGAGAGAGACCCAGTACTTC.

The chain couples TRBV27 to TRBJ2-7; D may match TRBD1 or TRBD2 (5 bases each). Germline loops: CDR1 MNHEY, CDR2 SMNVEV (reference sequence). The CDR3 consists of 15 residues. Trimming took 5 bases from V and 0 from J, leaving 14 bases between them. CDR3 DNA sequence: TGTGCCAGCAGTCCGGGGCAGGGCTACTCCTACGAGCAGTACTTC. Its translation: CASSPGQGYSYEQYF.

The rearrangement uses TRBV7-8 and TRBJ2-5, with TRBD2 as a possible D gene (6 bases). The length of the CDR3 is 13 residues. The germline CDR1 and CDR2 sequences are SGHVS and FQNEAQ. V lost 5 bases and J 7 bases, leaving 14 bases between the germline ends. The CDR3 is CASSPGTLPTQYF. The CDR3 region has the DNA TGTGCCAGCAGCCCTGGGACTCTCCCGACCCAGTACTTC.

The rearrangement uses TRBV5-4 and TRBJ2-7, with D unresolved. V was pared by 0 bases and J by 0 bases, with 13 bases between. This CDR3 has 16 residues. CDR1 is SGHNT, CDR2 YYREEE, per germline (reference sequence). The CDR3 region is CASSLGPWTDSYEQYV. The CDR3 region has the DNA TGTGCCAGCAGCTTGGGACCGTGGACGGACTCCTACGAGCAGTACGTC.

The chain employs TRBV4-1 and TRBJ2-7; D might be TRBD1 (6 bases). The germline V and J ends were trimmed by 1 base and 5 bases, with 12 bases remaining between them. Germline V gene lookup returns CDR1 MGHRA and CDR2 YSYEKL. CDR3 length: 14 amino acids. The CDR3 DNA reads as TGCGCCAGCAGCCAAGCTACAGGGCCGCACGAGCAGTACTTC. Translating gives CASSQATGPHEQYF.

J is TRBJ2-2 and V is TRBV9, with 7 bases matching TRBD1. This CDR3 comprises 16 residues. In germline, CDR1 is SGDLS, CDR2 YYNGEE. J lost 3 bases, V lost 0 bases, and 5 bases had no gene match. The CDR3 DNA follows: TGTGCCAGCAGCGTAGCCCACAGGGGCGACACCGGGGAGCTGTTTTTT. Translation gives CASSVAHRGDTGELFF.

The sample holds one count of this clone. This rearrangement joins TRBV27 to TRBJ2-6, with 8 bases fitting TRBD1. The germline V gene has CDR1 MNHEY and CDR2 SMNVEV (reference sequence). Trimming removed 6 bases from V and 2 bases from J; junction bases left unmatched: 6. This CDR3 comprises 16 residues. CDR3 in DNA: TGTGCCAGCAGCCCCCAGGGGGCTGCTGGGGCCAACGTCCTGACTTTC. Its translation is CASSPQGAAGANVLTF.

This chain connects TRBV28 to TRBJ2-5; D is perhaps TRBD1 (6 bases). CDR3 size: 16 residues. Trimming pared 4 bases from V and 1 base from J, leaving 16 bases between. The germline V gene encodes CDR1 MDHEN and CDR2 SYDVKM. CDR3 nucleotides: TGTGCCAGCAGTTCGGGACACCGAGAGAGCCAAGAGACCCAGTACTTC. Encoded protein: CASSSGHRESQETQYF.

CDR3 amino acids: CASSSRGETQYF. CDR3 nucleotides: TGTGCCAGTAGTTCGAGGGGAGAGACCCAGTACTTC. The chain uses TRBV19 and TRBJ2-5; either TRBD1 or TRBD2 may supply D (5 bases each). Trimming removed 5 bases at V and 4 bases at J, with 8 bases between. Germline loops: CDR1 LNHDA, CDR2 SQIVND (reference sequence). The CDR3 runs to 12 residues.

V and J are TRBV15 and TRBJ2-7; D is possibly TRBD2 (6 bases). Trimming cost V 2 bases and J 1 base, with 9 bases left between them. Germline-derived CDR1 and CDR2 are LNHNV and YYDKDF (reference sequence). CDR3 length equals 14 residues. CDR3 residues: CATSRTTSSYEQYF. The CDR3 coding sequence is TGTGCCACCAGCAGAACGACTAGTTCCTACGAGCAGTACTTC.

The J gene is TRBJ2-7, the V gene TRBV5-6, with unresolved D. The CDR3 extends over 13 amino acids. Germline V gives CDR1 SGHDT, CDR2 YYEEEE. V was clipped by 4 bases and J by 0 bases, with 8 bases between them. For the CDR3, the DNA is TGTGCCAGCAGCCACAGTACCTCCTACGAGCAGTACTTC. This codes for CASSHSTSYEQYF.

The chain links TRBV5-1 to TRBJ2-7, with 8 bases lining up with TRBD1. Per the germline V gene, CDR1 is SGHRS and CDR2 is YFSETQ. V lost 4 bases and J lost 9; bases outside the gene matches: 9. The CDR3 runs to 13 residues. As DNA, the CDR3 is TGCGCCAGCAGCCCGGACAGGGCCATCGGGCAGTACTTC. It translates to CASSPDRAIGQYF.

The J gene is TRBJ1-1, the V gene TRBV19; no clear D gene. Trimming took 7 bases from V and 3 from J, leaving 9 bases between them. This CDR3 has 12 amino acids. The germline gives CDR1 LNHDA, CDR2 SQIVND (reference sequence). CDR3 protein: CASTNPDTEAFF. CDR3 DNA sequence: TGTGCCAGTACTAACCCAGACACTGAAGCTTTCTTT.